This record looks at one T cell receptor beta chain sequence and its context. The antigen is unknown. This specimen comes from a study of CD4+ T cells in melanoma. Using immunoSEQ multiplex PCR, the repertoire was profiled, and TCRdb retains in-frame clones only, with some absent. The table includes about 140,000 clones, around 90% detected once. Overall study results and limits: A reported correlation linked neoantigen-specific CD4+ T cells to CD8+, macrophage and B cell function.

This TCR came from a human donor with melanoma.

CDR3 sequence (DNA): TGTGCCAGCAGCGCCTCATATAGCGGGAAGATCTCCGAGCAGTACTTC. This codes for CASSASYSGKISEQYF. The chain is built from TRBV9 and TRBJ2-7; TRBD2 aligns across 8 bases. The CDR3 sequence is 16 residues long. The trim removed 3 bases at V and 6 bases at J, leaving 14 bases unmatched. Germline CDR1 is SGDLS and CDR2 is YYNGEE.